This TCR beta chain was obtained from a study of T-cell memory formation after mild COVID-19. Study-wide context: TCR clusters showed largely donor specificity. Study findings and constraints: Researchers report contracting CD4+ clones mostly in CM and EM, with CD8+ clones in EMRA.

TCRdb reanalysed the 5' RACE reads using MiXCR and keeps one entry per CDR3 protein. There are tens of thousands of distinct CDR3 sequences in the sample; around 12% occur only once, and around 24% lies in the top ten. A word on this clonotype: The antigen remains unidentified.

CDR1 MNHNY and CDR2 SVGAGI come from the germline V gene (reference sequence). V lost 6 bases to trimming and J lost 6 bases, with 9 bases between them. The CDR3 loop spans 12 amino acids. The V gene is TRBV6-6, the J gene TRBJ1-5, with D hard to call. The sequence was collected from a man aged 18 to 30 who had mild COVID-19 (a few samples of this study predate the infection). Cell type and time point are not known. The specimen sequenced was PBMCs or a T cell subset sorted from them (not recorded which). The CDR3 protein is CASSLDTQPQHF. CDR3 nucleotide sequence: TGTGCCAGCAGCCTCGACACTCAGCCCCAGCATTTT.